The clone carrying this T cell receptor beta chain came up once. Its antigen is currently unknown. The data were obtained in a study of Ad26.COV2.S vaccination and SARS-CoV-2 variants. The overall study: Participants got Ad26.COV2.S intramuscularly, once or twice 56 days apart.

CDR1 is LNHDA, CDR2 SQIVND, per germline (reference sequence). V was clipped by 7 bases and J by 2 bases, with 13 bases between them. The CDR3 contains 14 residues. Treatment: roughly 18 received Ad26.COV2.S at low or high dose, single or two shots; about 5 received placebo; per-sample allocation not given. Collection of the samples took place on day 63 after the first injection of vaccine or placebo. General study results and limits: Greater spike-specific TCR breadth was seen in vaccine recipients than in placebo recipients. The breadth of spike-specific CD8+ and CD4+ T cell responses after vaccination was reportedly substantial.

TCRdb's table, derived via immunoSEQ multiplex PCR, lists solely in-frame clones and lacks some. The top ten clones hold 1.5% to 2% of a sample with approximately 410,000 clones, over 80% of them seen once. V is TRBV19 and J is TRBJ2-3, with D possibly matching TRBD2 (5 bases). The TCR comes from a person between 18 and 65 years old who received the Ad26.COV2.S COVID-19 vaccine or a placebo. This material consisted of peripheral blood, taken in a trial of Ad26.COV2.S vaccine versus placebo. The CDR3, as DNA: TGTGCCAGTACCCCTAGCTTCGTCACAGATACGCAGTATTTT. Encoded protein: CASTPSFVTDTQYF.